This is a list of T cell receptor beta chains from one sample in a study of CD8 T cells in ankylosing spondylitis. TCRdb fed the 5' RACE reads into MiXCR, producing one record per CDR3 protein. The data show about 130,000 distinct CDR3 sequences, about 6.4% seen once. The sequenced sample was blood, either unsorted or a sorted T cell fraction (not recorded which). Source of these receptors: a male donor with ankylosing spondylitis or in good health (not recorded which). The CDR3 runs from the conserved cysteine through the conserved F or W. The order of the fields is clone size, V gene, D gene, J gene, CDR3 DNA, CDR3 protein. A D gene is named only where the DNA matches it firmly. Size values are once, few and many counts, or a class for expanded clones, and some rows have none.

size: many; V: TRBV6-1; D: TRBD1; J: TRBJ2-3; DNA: TGTGCCAGCAGTCCATCCACAGGGGGAGCAGATACGCAGTATTTT; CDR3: CASSPSTGGADTQYF
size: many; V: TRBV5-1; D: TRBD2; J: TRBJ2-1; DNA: TGCGCCAGCAGAACCCGGGGGGGGCATGAGCAGTTCTTC; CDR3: CASRTRGGHEQFF
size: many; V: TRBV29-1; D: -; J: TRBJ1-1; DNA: TGCAGCGTTGAAAGAACAGCAATGAACACTGAAGCTTTCTTT; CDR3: CSVERTAMNTEAFF
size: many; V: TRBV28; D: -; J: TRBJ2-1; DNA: TGTGCCAGCAGTATACGGGGAGGAGGTGAGCAGTTCTTC; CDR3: CASSIRGGGEQFF
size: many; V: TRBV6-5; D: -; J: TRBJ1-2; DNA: TGTGCCAGCAGCCGAGGGGGGGATGGCTACACCTTC; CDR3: CASSRGGDGYTF
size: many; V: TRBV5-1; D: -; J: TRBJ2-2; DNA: TGCGCCAGCAGCTTGGAAGGCGCCGGGGAGCTGTTTTTT; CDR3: CASSLEGAGELFF
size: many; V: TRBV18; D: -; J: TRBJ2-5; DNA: TGTGCCAGCTCACCACAGCCAACGGAGACCCAGTACTTC; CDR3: CASSPQPTETQYF
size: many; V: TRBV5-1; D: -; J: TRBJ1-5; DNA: TGCGCCAGCAGCTTGACGAGCAGTAGCAATCAGCCCCAGCATTTT; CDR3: CASSLTSSSNQPQHF
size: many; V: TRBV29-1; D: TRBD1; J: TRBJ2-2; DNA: TGCAGCGTCACCCCGGACAGGGATGGCGGGGAGCTGTTTTTT; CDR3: CSVTPDRDGGELFF
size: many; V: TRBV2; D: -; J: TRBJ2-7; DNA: TGTGCCAGCAGTGGCGAGTACGAGCAGTACTTC; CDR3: CASSGEYEQYF
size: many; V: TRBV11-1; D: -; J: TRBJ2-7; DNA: TGTGCCAGCAGCTTAGTAGGGGAGTTCGCCGAGCAGTACTTC; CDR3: CASSLVGEFAEQYF
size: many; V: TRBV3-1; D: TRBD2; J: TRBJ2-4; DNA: TGTGCCAGCAGCCAGCGGGGGAAAAACATTCAGTACTTC; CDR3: CASSQRGKNIQYF
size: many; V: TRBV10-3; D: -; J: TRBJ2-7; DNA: TGTGCCATCAGTGAGGCGCTGGGACTTACTTTTGGTGAGCAGTACTTC; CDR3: CAISEALGLTFGEQYF
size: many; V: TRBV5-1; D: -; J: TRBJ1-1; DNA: TGCGCCAGCAGTCCAGTGGGATGGCAGACCCTCACTGAAGCTTTCTTT; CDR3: CASSPVGWQTLTEAFF
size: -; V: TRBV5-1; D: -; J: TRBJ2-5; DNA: TGCGCCAGCAGCCAGCAAGAGACCCAGTGCTTC; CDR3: CASSQQETQCF
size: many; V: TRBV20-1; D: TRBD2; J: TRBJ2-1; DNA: TGCAATACTAAGGCGGGAGGGACTTACAATGAGCAGTTCTTC; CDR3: CNTKAGGTYNEQFF
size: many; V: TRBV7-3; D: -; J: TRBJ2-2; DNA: TGTGCCAGCAGCTTTTCCGGGAGCAGTCCCGGGGAGCTGTTTTTT; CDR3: CASSFSGSSPGELFF
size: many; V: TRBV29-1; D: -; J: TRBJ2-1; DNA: TGCAGCGCGGCTACCTACAATGAGCAGTTCTTC; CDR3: CSAATYNEQFF
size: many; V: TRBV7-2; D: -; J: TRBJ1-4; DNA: TGTGCCAGCAGCTTAGTTGGGGGGCCCATGGGGGAAAAACTGTTTTTT; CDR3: CASSLVGGPMGEKLFF
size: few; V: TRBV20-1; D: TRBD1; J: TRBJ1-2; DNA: TGCAGTGCTTCGGGACAGGGTGGGATCTACACCTTC; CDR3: CSASGQGGIYTF
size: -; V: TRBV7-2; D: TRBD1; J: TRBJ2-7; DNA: TGTGCCAGCAGCAGGGACAGGGGGGACGAGCAGTACTTC; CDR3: CASSRDRGDEQYF
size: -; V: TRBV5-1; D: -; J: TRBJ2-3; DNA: TGCGCCAGCAGCTCCCAGACTAGCACAGATACGCAGTATTTT; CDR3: CASSSQTSTDTQYF
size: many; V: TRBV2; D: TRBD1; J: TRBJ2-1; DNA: TGTGCCGGCTCCGGACAGGGGGGTTACAATGAGCAGTTCTTC; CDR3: CAGSGQGGYNEQFF
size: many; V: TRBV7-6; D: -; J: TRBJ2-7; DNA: TGTGCCAGTTCGTCCCAGGGCCCCTACGAGCAGTACTTC; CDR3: CASSSQGPYEQYF
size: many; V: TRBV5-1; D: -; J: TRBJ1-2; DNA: TGCGCCAGCAGCGACACCGACAGGAACTATGGCTACACCTTC; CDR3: CASSDTDRNYGYTF
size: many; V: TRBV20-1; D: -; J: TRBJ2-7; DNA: TGCAGTGCTCTCATGTACGGACAGGGAGGGCTAGCGGCAGACTACGAGCAGTACTTC; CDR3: CSALMYGQGGLAADYEQYF
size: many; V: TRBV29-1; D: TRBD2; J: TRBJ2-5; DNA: TGCAGCGTAGCACTAGCGGGAGGTCAGGAGACCCAGTACTTC; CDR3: CSVALAGGQETQYF
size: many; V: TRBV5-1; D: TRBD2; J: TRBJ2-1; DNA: TGCGCCAGCAGCTTGGTTTCTAGCGGGGGAGAGCAGTTCTTC; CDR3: CASSLVSSGGEQFF
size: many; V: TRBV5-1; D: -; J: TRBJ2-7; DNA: TGCGCCAGCAGCTTGTCCATCCAGAGCTCCTACGAGCAGTACTTC; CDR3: CASSLSIQSSYEQYF
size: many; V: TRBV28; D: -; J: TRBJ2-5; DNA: TGTGCCAGCAGTTTGGTAGGAGAAGAGACCCAGTACTTC; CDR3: CASSLVGEETQYF
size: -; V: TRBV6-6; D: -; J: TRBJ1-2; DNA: TGTGCCAGCAGTTACTCTACAGGAGATGGCTACACCTTC; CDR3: CASSYSTGDGYTF
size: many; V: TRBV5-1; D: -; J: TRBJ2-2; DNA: TGCGCCAGCAGCTTCCACAGGTCGACCGGGGAGCTGTTTTTT; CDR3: CASSFHRSTGELFF
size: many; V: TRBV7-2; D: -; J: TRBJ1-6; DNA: TGTGCCAGCAGCTTAGGACTGGGGGGTTATAATTCACCCCTCCACTTT; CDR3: CASSLGLGGYNSPLHF
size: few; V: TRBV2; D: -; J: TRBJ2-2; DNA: TGTGCCAGCAGGACCACAGTAGGCGGGGAGCTGTTTTTT; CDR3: CASRTTVGGELFF
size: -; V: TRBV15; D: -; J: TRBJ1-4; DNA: TGTGCCACCAGGGGCCGGCAGGCAACTAATGAAAAACTGTTTTTT; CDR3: CATRGRQATNEKLFF
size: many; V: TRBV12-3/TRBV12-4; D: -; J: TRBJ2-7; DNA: TGTGCCAGCAGTGGGACCGGCGCCCTCGAGCAGTACTTC; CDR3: CASSGTGALEQYF
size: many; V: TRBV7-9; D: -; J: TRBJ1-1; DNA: TGTGCCAGCAGCTTGGACGGGGACACTGAAGCTTTCTTT; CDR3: CASSLDGDTEAFF
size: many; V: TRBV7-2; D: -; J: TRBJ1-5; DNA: TGTGCCAGCCGGGCGATAAATAGCAATCAGCCCCAGCATTTT; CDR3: CASRAINSNQPQHF
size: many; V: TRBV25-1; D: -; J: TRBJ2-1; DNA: TGTGCCAGCAGTGATAGTGAGGTGAGCTCCTACAATGAGCAGTTCTTC; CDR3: CASSDSEVSSYNEQFF
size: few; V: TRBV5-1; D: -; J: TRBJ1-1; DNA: TGCGCCAGAAGCCGGGGTGGCGAGAGCGACACTGAAGCTTTCTTT; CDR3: CARSRGGESDTEAFF
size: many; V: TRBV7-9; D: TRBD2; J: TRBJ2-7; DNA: TGTGCCAGCAGCCCGTCAGATAGCGGGAGTTCCTACGAGCAGTACTTC; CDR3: CASSPSDSGSSYEQYF
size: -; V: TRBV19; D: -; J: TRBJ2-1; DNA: TGTGCCAGTAGTATAGCCGGTTCGACCTACAATGAGCAGTTCTTC; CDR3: CASSIAGSTYNEQFF
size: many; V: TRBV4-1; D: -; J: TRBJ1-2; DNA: TGCGCCAGCAGCCCCCTCGGGGGGCTTGGAGGCTACACCTTC; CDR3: CASSPLGGLGGYTF